Listed here are 21 T cell receptor beta chains from one sample, sequenced in a study of blood T cell repertoires in COVID-19. Data came from immunoSEQ multiplex PCR; TCRdb stores just in-frame clones and leaves some out. Seen here are 35,000 to 50,000 clones, about nine tenths observed once, and the top ten hold 9.6%. The sequencing input was peripheral blood. The source is an elderly woman with active COVID-19.

V and J are TRBV3-1 (or the pseudogene TRBV3-2) and TRBJ2-3; the match to TRBD1 covers 9 bases. Germline lookup yields CDR1 LGHDT and CDR2 YNNKEL (reference sequence). CDR3 length: 16 amino acids. V shed 3 bases, J shed 4 bases, and the junction held 8 bases outside the gene matches. CDR3 nucleotide sequence: TGTGCCAGCAGCCATCCTCCGGGACAGGGTTCAGATACGCAGTATTTT. It codes for CASSHPPGQGSDTQYF.

This clone was seen just once. J is TRBJ1-4 and V is TRBV18; 7 bases map to TRBD1. J gave up 4 bases and V 2 bases, and 4 bases lay outside the gene matches. The CDR3 contains 15 residues. CDR1 is KGHSH and CDR2 is LQKENI in the germline V gene. CDR3 residues: CASSPGDSSNEKLFF. CDR3 DNA sequence: TGTGCCAGCTCACCAGGGGACAGTAGTAATGAAAAACTGTTTTTT. Supplemented by reference TRBV18 and TRBJ1-4, the full variable domain reads NAGVMQNPRHLVRRRGQEARLRCSPMKGHSHVYWYRQLPEEGLKFMVYLQKENIIDESGMPKERFSAEFPKEGPSILRIQQVVRGDSAAYFCASSPGDSSNEKLFFGSGTQLSVL.

The J gene is TRBJ2-2, the V gene TRBV6-2 or TRBV6-3; TRBD1 matches at 8 bases. Germline CDR1 MNHEY, CDR2 SVGEGT. V gave up 5 bases and J gave up 4 bases; unmatched junction bases: 6. The CDR3 consists of 15 residues. The CDR3 nucleotides read TGTGCCAGCAGTATCCAGGGGGCGGTCACCGGGGAGCTGTTTTTT. Protein: CASSIQGAVTGELFF.

The table lists this clone with a count of one. V and J are TRBV28 and TRBJ1-1, with 9 bases identical to TRBD1. The J segment lost 3 bases and the V segment lost 0 bases, leaving 2 bases of the junction unmatched. The CDR3 runs 15 residues. Germline V gene data show CDR1 as MDHEN and CDR2 as SYDVKM. The CDR3 is CASSLWGQGDTEAFF. The CDR3 DNA is TGTGCCAGCAGTTTATGGGGACAGGGCGACACTGAAGCTTTCTTT.

V and J are TRBV6-2 or TRBV6-3 and TRBJ1-1, with TRBD1 matching 8 bases. The germline gives CDR1 MNHEY, CDR2 SVGEGT. This CDR3 region has 17 residues. The junction had 9 bases not matched to a gene; V was cut back by 2 bases and J by 1 base. The CDR3 here is CASSYLLPGQANTEAFF. The CDR3, as DNA: TGTGCCAGCAGTTACCTCCTACCGGGACAGGCGAACACTGAAGCTTTCTTT.

This clone was seen once. This CDR3 is CASRGSGGPNTGELFF. The CDR3 coding sequence is TGCGCCAGCAGGGGTAGCGGGGGTCCGAACACCGGGGAGCTGTTTTTT. The V and J genes are TRBV23-1 and TRBJ2-2; 9 bases agree with TRBD2. TRBV23-1 has ORF status, its function being uncertain. V trimming: 6 bases; J trimming: 0 bases; junction bases outside the gene matches: 5. The CDR3 has 16 amino acids.

This chain links TRBV6-4 with TRBJ2-7, with 10 bases identical to TRBD1. V dropped 0 bases and J dropped 5; count of bases not matched to a gene: 13. The CDR3 totals 18 residues. Germline V gene lookup returns CDR1 MRHNA and CDR2 SNTAGT. The DNA of the CDR3 is TGTGCCAGCAGTGACTCGGGGTGCCGGGACAGGGGTTTGAACGAGCAGTACTTC. As protein: CASSDSGCRDRGLNEQYF.

The CDR3 loop is CASSRTVISGANVLTF. DNA for the CDR3: TGTGCCAGCAGCCGAACAGTGATCTCTGGGGCCAACGTCCTGACTTTC. J is TRBJ2-6 and V is TRBV13; D not certain. CDR3 length equals 16 residues. CDR1 and CDR2 (germline): PRHDT, FYEKMQ (reference sequence). Deletions cut 5 bases from V and 0 bases from J, with 11 bases between.

This clone was found a few times. This chain joins TRBV5-8 and TRBJ1-5; D is unresolved. V was trimmed by 3 bases and J by 7 bases, leaving 11 bases between them. Germline V gives CDR1 SGHTS, CDR2 YDEGEE. The length of the CDR3 is 13 residues. CDR3 protein: CASSSLPRQPQHF. The CDR3 DNA follows: TGTGCCAGCAGCTCCCTGCCGAGGCAGCCCCAGCATTTT.

The V gene is TRBV19, the J gene TRBJ2-5, with TRBD2 matching 8 bases. The J segment lost 4 bases and the V segment lost 5 bases, leaving 6 bases of the junction unmatched. The germline V gene encodes CDR1 LNHDA and CDR2 SQIVND (reference sequence). The CDR3 is 14 residues long. The CDR3 protein is CASSAGGGPETQYF. CDR3 in DNA: TGTGCCAGTAGTGCCGGGGGGGGCCCAGAGACCCAGTACTTC.

The V gene is TRBV5-5, the J gene TRBJ2-6, with D maybe TRBD1 (5 bases). Germline-derived CDR1 and CDR2 are SGHKS and YYEKEE (reference sequence). CDR3 size: 17 residues. V lost 0 bases to trimming and J lost 0 bases, with 10 bases between them. Here the CDR3 DNA reads TGTGCCAGCAGCTTGGCCCTTAGGGGCTCTGGGGCCAACGTCCTGACTTTC. Encoded protein: CASSLALRGSGANVLTF.

This chain joins TRBV28 and TRBJ1-3; D gene ambiguous. Trimming shortened V by 3 bases and J by 8 bases, and 17 bases separated the two germline ends. The CDR3 is 15 residues long. Germline assignment: CDR1 MDHEN and CDR2 SYDVKM. CDR3 coding DNA: TGTGCCAGCAGTTTCCCCGGGATCAACGAGGACACCATATATTTT. Residues: CASSFPGINEDTIYF.

The chain recombines TRBV5-1 with TRBJ1-4; 7 nucleotides agree with TRBD1. V was pared by 0 bases and J by 5 bases, with 4 bases of the junction left unmatched. CDR1 is SGHRS and CDR2 is YFSETQ in the germline V gene. The CDR3 covers 15 residues. CDR3 nucleotides: TGCGCCAGCAGCTTGGACAGGGGCCCAAATGAAAAACTGTTTTTT. It codes for CASSLDRGPNEKLFF.

This clone appeared a single time. The chain joins TRBV28 to TRBJ1-1, with a weak D call TRBD1 (6 bases). The CDR3 is 13 amino acids. Germline V lookup: CDR1 MDHEN, CDR2 SYDVKM. V lost 6 bases to trimming and J lost 5 bases, with 13 bases between them. CDR3 coding DNA: TGTGCCAGCAGGGACCCGAGGGGGACTGAAGCTTTCTTT. It is translated as CASRDPRGTEAFF.

The CDR3 DNA is TGTGCCAGCAGTAGAATAGCGGGGGGGCAAGAGACCCAGTACTTC. Translation gives CASSRIAGGQETQYF. The chain has TRBV6-5 and TRBJ2-5; the match to TRBD2 covers 11 bases. The germline V gene encodes CDR1 MNHEY and CDR2 SVGAGI. The junction had 4 bases not matched to a gene; V was cut back by 5 bases and J by 2 bases. The CDR3 is 15 residues long.

The rearrangement links TRBV28 to TRBJ2-2, with D perhaps TRBD1 (7 bases). CDR1 and CDR2 from the germline V gene are MDHEN and SYDVKM. Trimming removed 6 bases from V and 3 bases from J, with 8 bases in between. This CDR3 region has 13 residues. CDR3 loop: CASSRGDTGELFF. DNA for the CDR3: TGTGCCAGCAGCAGGGGGGACACCGGGGAGCTGTTTTTT.

The rearrangement joins TRBV6-5 to TRBJ1-1, with D tentatively TRBD1 (5 bases). Between the trimmed V and J ends, which lost 4 bases and 2 bases, there was a span of 11 bases. The CDR3 has 14 amino acids. CDR1 MNHEY and CDR2 SVGAGI come from the germline V gene. CDR3 sequence (DNA): TGTGCCAGCAGTTTATCCAGGGTAAACACTGAAGCTTTCTTT. Amino acids: CASSLSRVNTEAFF.

This clone has more than one count but fewer than ten. The chain carries TRBV15 and TRBJ1-1; D gene unclear. The V and J ends lost 0 bases and 0 bases respectively, with 5 bases between them. This CDR3 is built from 14 residues. The germline gives CDR1 LNHNV, CDR2 YYDKDF (reference sequence). The CDR3 reads CATSRDRVNTEAFF. CDR3 bases: TGTGCCACCAGCAGAGATCGGGTGAACACTGAAGCTTTCTTT.

This chain uses TRBV27 with TRBJ2-7; 11 nucleotides agree with TRBD2. Germline lookup yields CDR1 MNHEY and CDR2 SMNVEV (reference sequence). This CDR3 is built from 16 residues. Trimming cost V 4 bases and J 3 bases; bases outside gene matches: 8. The CDR3: CASSSPSGTSGYEQYF. CDR3 DNA: TGTGCCAGCAGTTCCCCCTCCGGGACTAGCGGCTACGAGCAGTACTTC.

The rearrangement joins TRBV9 to TRBJ2-1; 9 bases are a match to TRBD2. This CDR3 spans 15 amino acids. Germline V CDR1 and CDR2: SGDLS, YYNGEE. The V gene end was trimmed by 2 bases and the J gene end by 7 bases; junction bases not matched to a gene: 7. CDR3 region: CASSVFSGGANEQFF. DNA of the CDR3: TGTGCCAGCAGCGTTTTTAGCGGGGGAGCTAATGAGCAGTTCTTC.

V is TRBV3-1 (or the pseudogene TRBV3-2) and J is TRBJ1-5; 11 bases align to TRBD1. The ends lost 4 bases at V and 9 bases at J; junction bases unmatched: 2. Germline V lookup: CDR1 LGHDT, CDR2 YNNKEL (reference sequence). CDR3 length equals 13 residues. The CDR3 bases are TGTGCCAGCAGCCCGGACAGGGGGCTGCCCCAGCATTTT. Translating it yields CASSPDRGLPQHF.